This is a list of T cell receptor beta chains from one sample in a study of cytomegalovirus exposure and HLA in healthy donors. Profiled with immunoSEQ multiplex PCR; TCRdb holds only in-frame clones, not every one. The repertoire holds around 150,000 clones, with about 85% as singletons. The sample consisted of PBMCs. These receptor sequences come from a young man in good health and CMV-seropositive. The CDR3 runs from the conserved cysteine through the conserved F or W. Only some rows state a clone size, as once, few, many or a class for expanded clones.

abundance | v_gene | CDR3aa
once | TRBV30 | CAWSPNLGQGPYNEQFF
NA | TRBV4-1 | CASSQDPAGGPYEQYF
NA | TRBV15 | CATSRDLPQGSHSGYTF
NA | TRBV7-9 | CASRPATGWDSYEQYF
NA | TRBV4-2 | CASSPGTGDTGELFF
NA | TRBV19 | CASSSRDSGQPQHF
NA | TRBV21-1 | CASKMAGRPRYIQYF
few | TRBV30 | CAWTGAELLPLHF
NA | TRBV11-1 | CASSPRTGEETQYF
NA | TRBV7-3 | CASSLRGQDGELFF
NA | TRBV7-2 | CASSLVGQGTDTQYF
NA | TRBV2 | CASSLSDEQYF
medium-sized | TRBV13 | CASSPGSTDTQYF
once | TRBV7-9 | CASSSTGDNSPLHF
NA | TRBV27 | CASSPPGSIAGNTIYF
NA | TRBV4-3 | CASSQDRLRDGGNTIYF
NA | TRBV27 | CASSLSTDSGNTIYF
NA | TRBV5-1 | CASSLRQGAEAFF
few | TRBV6-5 | CASSDSYGYTF
NA | TRBV6-6 | CASSYSDREYEQYF
NA | TRBV19 | CASSTQGGGTEAFF
NA | TRBV30 | CACQGATNEKLFF
NA | TRBV4-3 | CASSQVSGGTGELFF
NA | TRBV9 | CASSVAGKLLETQYF